This is a list of T cell receptor beta chains from one sample in a study of breast tumors, draining lymph nodes, adjacent tissues. TCRdb itself ran the multiplex PCR reads through MiXCR, one entry per CDR3 protein. The sample shows some 38,000 distinct CDR3 sequences, 35% to 40% of them seen only once. Sequencing was carried out using breast tumor tissue. These receptors originate from a female donor with breast cancer. Some clones in this sample may be carry-over from other donors' samples. The conserved cysteine and the conserved F or W are not part of the CDR3 here. Fields, in order: J gene, V gene, clone size, CDR3 protein. Some rows mark clone size as missing; the rest say once, few, many or name a class of expanded clone.

J gene: TRBJ1-2; V gene: TRBV5-1; clone size: NA; CDR3 protein: ASSAETGRVNYGYT
J gene: TRBJ2-2; V gene: TRBV20-1; clone size: many; CDR3 protein: SARDRTGRTGELF
J gene: TRBJ2-1; V gene: TRBV6-1; clone size: many; CDR3 protein: ASELYNEQF
J gene: TRBJ1-2; V gene: TRBV5-1; clone size: many; CDR3 protein: ASSLVLGGRSYGYT
J gene: TRBJ2-7; V gene: TRBV6-1; clone size: many; CDR3 protein: ASSGNGAPTYEQY
J gene: TRBJ2-1; V gene: TRBV6-6; clone size: medium-sized; CDR3 protein: ASSSQLAGGGAEQF
J gene: TRBJ2-3; V gene: TRBV28; clone size: NA; CDR3 protein: ASSLAWGTDTQY
J gene: TRBJ1-2; V gene: TRBV20-1; clone size: NA; CDR3 protein: SARGAKNYGYT
J gene: TRBJ2-2; V gene: TRBV4-3; clone size: many; CDR3 protein: ASSQVGDGNTGELF
J gene: TRBJ1-2; V gene: TRBV7-2; clone size: many; CDR3 protein: ASSLGTGGAGGYT
J gene: TRBJ2-5; V gene: TRBV7-2; clone size: NA; CDR3 protein: ASSVTRTSGRGETQY
J gene: TRBJ2-1; V gene: TRBV7-9; clone size: many; CDR3 protein: ASSAQGTSGRAEQF
J gene: TRBJ2-5; V gene: TRBV7-2; clone size: NA; CDR3 protein: ASSFTGFGETQY
J gene: TRBJ2-6; V gene: TRBV7-8; clone size: NA; CDR3 protein: ASSFDRAIPP
J gene: TRBJ2-2; V gene: TRBV19; clone size: many; CDR3 protein: ASSPANTGELF
J gene: TRBJ2-1; V gene: TRBV28; clone size: few; CDR3 protein: ASSLWLNEQF
J gene: TRBJ2-1; V gene: TRBV29-1; clone size: NA; CDR3 protein: SVLGPAHYSEQF
J gene: TRBJ1-1; V gene: TRBV10-3; clone size: NA; CDR3 protein: AISEQGRSEAF
J gene: TRBJ2-2; V gene: TRBV9; clone size: many; CDR3 protein: ASSVEGMNTGELF
J gene: TRBJ2-7; V gene: TRBV19; clone size: NA; CDR3 protein: ASSYGQAYEQY
J gene: TRBJ1-3; V gene: TRBV7-2; clone size: NA; CDR3 protein: ASSPDTLLSGNTIY
J gene: TRBJ1-4; V gene: TRBV5-1; clone size: many; CDR3 protein: ASSLAAAADNEKLF
J gene: TRBJ2-5; V gene: TRBV6-5; clone size: many; CDR3 protein: ASRMGVGETQY
J gene: TRBJ2-7; V gene: TRBV7-2; clone size: many; CDR3 protein: ASSPRQGEAYEQY
J gene: TRBJ2-5; V gene: TRBV20-1; clone size: many; CDR3 protein: SATPGGRETQY
J gene: TRBJ2-7; V gene: TRBV29-1; clone size: many; CDR3 protein: SVEAGAYEQY
J gene: TRBJ2-2; V gene: TRBV27; clone size: few; CDR3 protein: ASSFEGATGELF
J gene: TRBJ2-7; V gene: TRBV12-3/TRBV12-4; clone size: many; CDR3 protein: ASKPSSGSFHEQY
J gene: TRBJ1-4; V gene: TRBV16; clone size: few; CDR3 protein: ASSRTGTGYEKLF
J gene: TRBJ2-6; V gene: TRBV20-1; clone size: many; CDR3 protein: SARPGTGGSSGANVLT
J gene: TRBJ2-7; V gene: TRBV3-1; clone size: many; CDR3 protein: ASSQQYYEQY
J gene: TRBJ1-2; V gene: TRBV28; clone size: few; CDR3 protein: ASSLFTGGINYGYT
J gene: TRBJ2-2; V gene: TRBV6-5; clone size: few; CDR3 protein: ASSYSGLAVTGGLF
J gene: TRBJ2-2; V gene: TRBV6-2/TRBV6-3; clone size: many; CDR3 protein: ASSYWVSGELF
J gene: TRBJ2-7; V gene: TRBV29-1; clone size: many; CDR3 protein: SVGSDYEQY
J gene: TRBJ2-7; V gene: TRBV24-1; clone size: NA; CDR3 protein: ATSGNPSTEQY
J gene: TRBJ2-3; V gene: TRBV10-3; clone size: many; CDR3 protein: AISLQGLTDTQY
J gene: TRBJ2-7; V gene: TRBV7-2; clone size: many; CDR3 protein: ASRSTGGGREQY
J gene: TRBJ1-4; V gene: TRBV27; clone size: NA; CDR3 protein: ASSFRLGATNEKLF
J gene: TRBJ1-6; V gene: TRBV19; clone size: many; CDR3 protein: ASSPPRAYNSPLH
J gene: TRBJ2-1; V gene: TRBV24-1; clone size: NA; CDR3 protein: ATSSGSRQF
J gene: TRBJ2-3; V gene: TRBV4-1; clone size: few; CDR3 protein: ASSQAPTGRTDTQY
J gene: TRBJ2-3; V gene: TRBV7-3; clone size: few; CDR3 protein: ASSPIALAGGPGDTQY
J gene: TRBJ2-1; V gene: TRBV14; clone size: many; CDR3 protein: ASSLGTSGSF
J gene: TRBJ2-2; V gene: TRBV19; clone size: many; CDR3 protein: ASSYRGPAGELF
J gene: TRBJ2-5; V gene: TRBV15; clone size: many; CDR3 protein: ATSRDTASRETQY
J gene: TRBJ2-7; V gene: TRBV12-3/TRBV12-4; clone size: many; CDR3 protein: ASSRTSYEQY
J gene: TRBJ2-1; V gene: TRBV25-1; clone size: many; CDR3 protein: ASSSSTGTSGIVGEQF
J gene: TRBJ2-2; V gene: TRBV11-2; clone size: NA; CDR3 protein: ASGYNTGELV
J gene: TRBJ2-7; V gene: TRBV10-2; clone size: NA; CDR3 protein: ASRAGTAGQQY
J gene: TRBJ2-3; V gene: TRBV18; clone size: NA; CDR3 protein: ASSPPGGASTDTQY
J gene: TRBJ2-5; V gene: TRBV5-1; clone size: many; CDR3 protein: ASSLGVGPQRETQY
J gene: TRBJ2-7; V gene: TRBV4-3; clone size: many; CDR3 protein: ASSQGPSSYEQY